The 21 T cell receptor beta chains reported below all come from one sample, sequenced in a study of T-cell memory formation after mild COVID-19. TCRdb independently ran MiXCR on the 5' RACE reads; one entry per CDR3 protein. The sample holds roughly 620,000 distinct CDR3 sequences, about 20% seen once. The specimen sequenced was PBMCs or a T cell subset sorted from them (not recorded which). The receptor set was obtained from an adult woman who had mild COVID-19 (a few samples of this study predate the infection). Cell type and time point are not known.

This clonotype was counted a few times. The chain is built from TRBV5-1 and TRBJ2-5, with D possibly TRBD1 on 6 matching bases. The V end was cut by 4 bases, the J end by 0 bases, with 10 bases between. The length of the CDR3 is 14 residues. Germline values: CDR1 SGHRS, CDR2 YFSETQ. The CDR3 DNA reads as TGCGCCAGCAGCGCCGGACAGCACCAAGAGACCCAGTACTTC. As protein: CASSAGQHQETQYF.

V and J are TRBV11-2 and TRBJ1-4; D remains unclear. Deletions cut 8 bases from V and 0 bases from J, with 7 bases between. Germline CDR1 SGHAT, CDR2 FQNNGV. CDR3 length equals 13 residues. In nucleotides, the CDR3 is TGTGCCAGCGCGTACTCAACTAATGAAAAACTGTTTTTT. Translated, it gives CASAYSTNEKLFF.

The chain links TRBV7-8 to TRBJ1-5; D perhaps matches TRBD1 (6 bases). Trimming stripped 5 bases from V and 2 bases from J, with 13 bases between. Germline V gene sequence: CDR1 SGHVS, CDR2 FQNEAQ. The CDR3 covers 15 residues. CDR3 coding DNA: TGTGCCAGCAGCCAAGGGGGATTCGGCAATCAGCCCCAGCATTTT. Translation: CASSQGGFGNQPQHF.

This clonotype was found a few times. The chain uses TRBV27 and TRBJ1-1, with D perhaps TRBD1 (6 bases). The CDR3 runs 15 residues. CDR1 is MNHEY and CDR2 is SMNVEV in the germline V gene (reference sequence). With 4 bases removed from V and 1 base from J, the gap between germline ends came to 13 bases. This chain's CDR3 is CASSWRGWENTEAFF. The DNA for the CDR3 is TGTGCCAGCAGTTGGAGGGGGTGGGAGAACACTGAAGCTTTCTTT.

This chain joins TRBV20-1 and TRBJ1-1; D is unclear. V was trimmed by 2 bases and J by 3 bases, leaving 16 bases between them. CDR1 and CDR2 from the germline V gene are DFQATT and SNEGSKA (reference sequence). CDR3 length: 15 residues. Here the CDR3 DNA reads TGCAGTGCTAGACCTCGCGGTGTCGGGTACACTGAAGCTTTCTTT. Protein product: CSARPRGVGYTEAFF.

This chain links TRBV30 with TRBJ1-5; possible D gene TRBD1, 5 bases. CDR3 length: 15 residues. Trimming took off 1 base at V and 4 bases at J, with 14 bases between the two ends. The germline V gene has CDR1 GTSNPN and CDR2 SVGIG (reference sequence). Written as DNA, the CDR3 is TGTGCCTGGAGTGAAGGGACGGGAAATAATCAGCCCCAGCATTTT. It codes for CAWSEGTGNNQPQHF.

The chain is built from TRBV4-2 and TRBJ2-7, with 10 bases matching TRBD2. The CDR3 is 16 residues long. CDR1 LGHNA and CDR2 YNFKEQ come from the germline V gene. The trim removed 1 base at V and 4 bases at J, leaving 7 bases unmatched. CDR3 sequence (DNA): TGTGCCAGCAGCCAAGGAGGCGCTAGCGGGAGTTACGAGCAGTACTTC. As protein: CASSQGGASGSYEQYF.

This clonotype was seen many times. The rearrangement uses TRBV9 and TRBJ1-1, with no clear D. V lost 5 bases, J lost 1 base, and 9 bases lay in between. The germline CDR1 and CDR2 sequences are SGDLS and YYNGEE. CDR3 length: 13 residues. For the CDR3, the DNA is TGTGCCAGCAGTGACGGAGGGAACACTGAAGCTTTCTTT. Protein: CASSDGGNTEAFF.

This clonotype was detected a few times. This chain uses TRBV12-3 or TRBV12-4 with TRBJ1-1, with D unresolved. The V and J ends lost 3 bases and 9 bases respectively, with 14 bases between them. The CDR3 runs 13 residues. This CDR3 is CASSFSVGKKAFF. For the CDR3, the DNA is TGTGCCAGCAGTTTTTCGGTTGGCAAAAAAGCTTTCTTT.

The chain uses TRBV20-1 and TRBJ2-1; D gene unclear. Per germline, CDR1 DFQATT and CDR2 SNEGSKA (reference sequence). The CDR3 is made up of 12 amino acids. The V and J ends lost 3 bases and 0 bases respectively, with 3 bases between them. The CDR3 DNA reads TGCAGTGCTAGCGACTCCTACAATGAGCAGTTCTTC. This codes for CSASDSYNEQFF.

This clonotype was observed a few times. The chain has TRBV6-5 and TRBJ1-2; TRBD1 matches at 7 bases. Trimming removed 1 base from V and 8 bases from J; junction bases left unmatched: 13. Germline V lookup: CDR1 MNHEY, CDR2 SVGAGI. The CDR3 loop spans 16 amino acids. In nucleotides, the CDR3 is TGTGCCAGCAGTTACTTGCCGACAGGGTCTTTTTTGGGCTACACCTTC. Its translation is CASSYLPTGSFLGYTF.

This chain links TRBV7-9 with TRBJ2-5; tentatively, D is TRBD1 or TRBD2 (6 bases each). CDR3 length equals 14 residues. V was cut by 6 bases and J by 5 bases, with 16 bases left in between. Germline CDR1 reads SEHNR; CDR2 reads FQNEAQ (reference sequence). The CDR3 loop is CASRVGGWRETQYF. The CDR3 nucleotides are TGTGCCAGCAGAGTGGGGGGCTGGAGGGAGACCCAGTACTTC.

The chain uses TRBV29-1 and TRBJ2-7; D unresolved. Trimming pared 0 bases from V and 6 bases from J, leaving 12 bases between. The CDR3 is 13 amino acids. The V gene's germline CDR1 is SQVTM and CDR2 ANQGSEA. As DNA, the CDR3 is TGCAGCGTTGAAGAACACAGCCCAGGCGAGCAGTACTTC. Translation: CSVEEHSPGEQYF.

The chain employs TRBV20-1 and TRBJ1-1; D is uncertain. This CDR3 spans 15 amino acids. Looked up from germline, CDR1 is DFQATT and CDR2 is SNEGSKA (reference sequence). The germline V and J ends were trimmed by 0 bases and 0 bases, with 11 bases remaining between them. DNA of the CDR3: TGCAGTGCTAGAGATTATTGGGTAATGAACACTGAAGCTTTCTTT. This translates into CSARDYWVMNTEAFF.

The V and J genes are TRBV7-3 and TRBJ2-1; 15 bases are a match to TRBD2. The germline CDR1 and CDR2 sequences are SGHTA and FQGTGA. The trim removed 4 bases at V and 10 bases at J, leaving 5 bases unmatched. The CDR3 is 15 amino acids. The CDR3 DNA sequence: TGTGCCAGCAGCTCAGGACTAGCGGGGGGGATCGAGCAGTTCTTC. This encodes CASSSGLAGGIEQFF.

The sample holds a few counts of this clonotype. The chain couples TRBV10-3 to TRBJ1-1, with TRBD1 as a possible D gene (6 bases). This CDR3 region has 12 residues. CDR1 is ENHRY, CDR2 SYGVKD, per germline. With 4 bases removed from V and 3 bases from J, the gap between germline ends came to 6 bases. CDR3 amino acids: CAISGTDTEAFF. The CDR3 DNA reads as TGTGCCATCAGTGGGACAGACACTGAAGCTTTCTTT.

The chain employs TRBV14 and TRBJ2-3; 9 bases are shared with TRBD2. Looked up from germline, CDR1 is SGHDN and CDR2 is FVKESK. The junction had 4 bases not matched to a gene; V was cut back by 3 bases and J by 3 bases. CDR3 length: 15 residues. CDR3 sequence: CASSQASGITDTQYF. CDR3 DNA: TGTGCCAGCAGCCAGGCTAGCGGGATTACAGATACGCAGTATTTT. The full variable domain, in which reference TRBV14 and TRBJ2-3 provide the parts outside the CDR3, is EAGVTQFPSHSVIEKGQTVTLRCDPISGHDNLYWYRRVMGKEIKFLLHFVKESKQDESGMPNNRFLAERTGGTYSTLKVQPAELEDSGVYFCASSQASGITDTQYFGPGTRLTVL.

This clonotype was seen a few times. The J gene is TRBJ2-7, the V gene TRBV3-1; TRBD1 might be the D (5 bases). CDR3 size: 15 residues. Looked up from germline, CDR1 is LGHDT and CDR2 is YNNKEL (reference sequence). Trimming took off 3 bases at V and 2 bases at J, with 14 bases between the two ends. The CDR3 nucleotides are TGTGCCAGCAGCCAGACGGCAGGGATCACCTACGAGCAGTACTTC. Its translation: CASSQTAGITYEQYF.

The rearrangement uses TRBV15 and TRBJ1-4; D is perhaps TRBD1 (6 bases). Trimming took off 0 bases at V and 5 bases at J, with 19 bases between the two ends. CDR1 LNHNV and CDR2 YYDKDF come from the germline V gene (reference sequence). The length of the CDR3 is 18 residues. This CDR3 reads CATSRDPYQGYGNEKLFF. The CDR3 nucleotides are TGTGCCACCAGCAGAGATCCCTACCAGGGGTACGGGAATGAAAAACTGTTTTTT.

In this sample, this clonotype turned up a few times. The gene calls are TRBV24-1 and TRBJ2-1; D unresolved. Trimming left V 5 bases short and J 7 bases short, with 11 bases between. Germline CDR1 is KGHDR and CDR2 is SFDVKD. The CDR3 contains 13 residues. DNA of the CDR3: TGTGCCACCAGTGGGCTGGGTACTAATGAGCAGTTCTTC. It encodes CATSGLGTNEQFF.

V and J are TRBV12-3 or TRBV12-4 and TRBJ2-7; possibly TRBD1 for D (6 bases). The V end lost 6 bases, the J end lost 0 bases, and 18 bases lay between the germline ends. The CDR3 has 16 amino acids. The CDR3 coding sequence is TGTGCCAGCAGCACCACAGGGCCCACCACCTCCTACGAGCAGTACTTC. This encodes CASSTTGPTTSYEQYF.